A selection of T cell receptor beta chains follows, all from one sample in a study of CD8+CD57+ T cells in acquired aplastic anemia. TCRdb itself ran the reads through MiXCR, one entry per CDR3 protein. The sample shows under 350,000 distinct CDR3 sequences, around three fifths of them seen only once. What was sequenced was sorted CD4+, CD8+, or CD8+CD57+ T cells (not recorded which) from PBMCs. Receptors originate from a human donor with aplastic anemia. Each CDR3 is given with its conserved first and last residue. The D gene is left open where the match is weak. Clone sizes are given selectively: once, few, many, or a class where the clone is expanded.

clone_size: many; d_call: TRBD2; j_call: TRBJ2-3; v_call: TRBV3-1; cdr3_aa: CASSQTGTSGFRRTDTQYF; cdr3_nt: TGTGCCAGCAGTCAAACCGGGACTAGCGGCTTCCGACGCACAGATACGCAGTATTTT
clone_size: .; d_call: .; j_call: TRBJ2-7; v_call: TRBV6-6; cdr3_aa: CASRSYEQYF; cdr3_nt: TGTGCCAGCAGGTCCTACGAGCAGTACTTC
clone_size: .; d_call: .; j_call: TRBJ2-3; v_call: TRBV10-1; cdr3_aa: CASSESQGDTQYF; cdr3_nt: TGCGCCAGCAGTGAAAGCCAGGGAGATACGCAGTATTTT
clone_size: .; d_call: .; j_call: TRBJ2-7; v_call: TRBV2; cdr3_aa: CASNPSPYEQYF; cdr3_nt: TGTGCCAGCAACCCGAGCCCCTACGAGCAGTACTTC
clone_size: .; d_call: .; j_call: TRBJ2-1; v_call: TRBV5-6; cdr3_aa: CASSSLGGVGDNEQFF; cdr3_nt: TGTGCCAGCAGCTCCCTAGGTGGGGTTGGCGACAATGAGCAGTTCTTC
clone_size: .; d_call: .; j_call: TRBJ2-1; v_call: TRBV6-2/TRBV6-3; cdr3_aa: CASSYEGLSYNEQFF; cdr3_nt: TGTGCCAGCAGTTACGAGGGGTTAAGTTACAATGAGCAGTTCTTC
clone_size: .; d_call: .; j_call: TRBJ2-7; v_call: TRBV12-3/TRBV12-4; cdr3_aa: CASSFDIYEQYF; cdr3_nt: TGTGCCAGCAGTTTCGACATTTACGAGCAGTACTTC
clone_size: .; d_call: .; j_call: TRBJ1-4; v_call: TRBV2; cdr3_aa: CASRGNEKLFF; cdr3_nt: TGTGCCAGCAGGGGTAATGAAAAACTGTTTTTT
clone_size: many; d_call: TRBD1; j_call: TRBJ1-4; v_call: TRBV2; cdr3_aa: CASSMTTGVGEKLFF; cdr3_nt: TGTGCCAGCAGTATGACGACAGGGGTCGGTGAAAAACTGTTTTTT
clone_size: once; d_call: TRBD1; j_call: TRBJ2-1; v_call: TRBV6-5; cdr3_aa: CASSHRGNEQFF; cdr3_nt: TGTGCCAGCAGTCACAGGGGCAATGAGCAGTTCTTC
clone_size: .; d_call: .; j_call: TRBJ1-4; v_call: TRBV25-1; cdr3_aa: CASSEFGRDQEKLFF; cdr3_nt: TGTGCCAGCAGTGAATTTGGCCGGGACCAGGAAAAACTGTTTTTT
clone_size: .; d_call: TRBD2; j_call: TRBJ2-5; v_call: TRBV7-9; cdr3_aa: CASSLGGSGRRPGETQYF; cdr3_nt: TGTGCCAGCAGCTTAGGAGGTAGCGGGAGGAGGCCGGGAGAGACCCAGTACTTC
clone_size: .; d_call: .; j_call: TRBJ1-5; v_call: TRBV7-3; cdr3_aa: CASSLQPEQPQHF; cdr3_nt: TGTGCCAGCAGCTTACAACCAGAGCAGCCCCAGCATTTT
clone_size: many; d_call: TRBD2; j_call: TRBJ2-3; v_call: TRBV7-3; cdr3_aa: CASSSTGGVWGTDTQYF; cdr3_nt: TGTGCCAGCAGCTCCACGGGGGGGGTTTGGGGCACAGATACGCAGTATTTT
clone_size: .; d_call: .; j_call: TRBJ2-5; v_call: TRBV10-3; cdr3_aa: CAISESAGAETQYF; cdr3_nt: TGTGCCATCAGTGAGTCTGCCGGGGCGGAGACCCAGTACTTC
clone_size: .; d_call: TRBD2; j_call: TRBJ2-1; v_call: TRBV5-1; cdr3_aa: CASSMLAGLYNEQFF; cdr3_nt: TGCGCCAGCAGCATGCTAGCGGGGCTTTACAATGAGCAGTTCTTC
clone_size: .; d_call: .; j_call: TRBJ1-2; v_call: TRBV19; cdr3_aa: CASSIVTGGYTF; cdr3_nt: TGTGCCAGTAGTATAGTGACAGGTGGCTACACCTTC
clone_size: .; d_call: TRBD2; j_call: TRBJ2-1; v_call: TRBV2; cdr3_aa: CATSADSGGALPQFF; cdr3_nt: TGTGCCACCTCGGCGGATAGCGGGGGGGCCCTGCCGCAGTTCTTC
clone_size: .; d_call: .; j_call: TRBJ2-3; v_call: TRBV20-1; cdr3_aa: CRGGAYNEQYF; cdr3_nt: TGCAGAGGGGGGGCATACAATGAGCAGTATTTT
clone_size: .; d_call: .; j_call: TRBJ1-2; v_call: TRBV2; cdr3_aa: CASLSAPGSYGYTF; cdr3_nt: TGTGCCAGCTTAAGTGCCCCGGGGAGCTATGGCTACACCTTC
clone_size: .; d_call: .; j_call: TRBJ2-3; v_call: TRBV25-1; cdr3_aa: CASSGLSTDTQYF; cdr3_nt: TGTGCCAGCAGTGGTTTAAGCACAGATACGCAGTATTTT
clone_size: many; d_call: .; j_call: TRBJ2-7; v_call: TRBV27; cdr3_aa: CASSPLGGGREQYF; cdr3_nt: TGTGCCAGCAGTCCCCTGGGGGGGGGCCGCGAGCAGTACTTC
clone_size: many; d_call: .; j_call: TRBJ1-2; v_call: TRBV7-9; cdr3_aa: CASSFETGAGLGYTF; cdr3_nt: TGTGCCAGCAGCTTCGAGACGGGTGCAGGACTTGGCTACACCTTC
clone_size: .; d_call: .; j_call: TRBJ1-5; v_call: TRBV7-9; cdr3_aa: CASTTAGGNQPQHF; cdr3_nt: TGTGCCAGCACGACGGCAGGGGGCAATCAGCCCCAGCATTTT
clone_size: .; d_call: TRBD2; j_call: TRBJ2-3; v_call: TRBV7-2; cdr3_aa: CASSSTRTSGTTDTQYF; cdr3_nt: TGTGCCAGCAGCTCGACTCGGACTAGCGGGACCACAGATACGCAGTATTTT
clone_size: .; d_call: .; j_call: TRBJ2-7; v_call: TRBV2; cdr3_aa: CASRVLAGGCWAPICEQYF; cdr3_nt: TGTGCCAGCAGGGTTCTAGCAGGAGGGTGTTGGGCACCAATCTGCGAGCAGTACTTC
clone_size: many; d_call: TRBD1; j_call: TRBJ1-2; v_call: TRBV6-6; cdr3_aa: CASSRGTENINGYTF; cdr3_nt: TGTGCCAGCAGTAGGGGGACAGAGAACATCAATGGCTACACCTTC
clone_size: .; d_call: .; j_call: TRBJ1-5; v_call: TRBV15; cdr3_aa: CATSRVRGYNQPQHF; cdr3_nt: TGTGCCACCAGCAGAGTTAGGGGGTACAATCAGCCCCAGCATTTT
clone_size: many; d_call: .; j_call: TRBJ2-5; v_call: TRBV5-1; cdr3_aa: CASSSSQETQYF; cdr3_nt: TGCGCCAGCAGCTCTTCCCAAGAGACCCAGTACTTC
clone_size: .; d_call: .; j_call: TRBJ1-3; v_call: TRBV9; cdr3_aa: CASSDPGNTIYF; cdr3_nt: TGTGCCAGCAGCGACCCGGGAAACACCATATATTTT
clone_size: .; d_call: TRBD1; j_call: TRBJ2-7; v_call: TRBV6-5; cdr3_aa: CASRPLQGERHEQYF; cdr3_nt: TGTGCCAGCAGACCTCTACAGGGGGAAAGACACGAGCAGTACTTC
clone_size: many; d_call: TRBD1; j_call: TRBJ2-7; v_call: TRBV28; cdr3_aa: CASSQFFGQGYEQYF; cdr3_nt: TGTGCCAGCAGTCAATTCTTCGGACAGGGCTACGAGCAGTACTTC
clone_size: once; d_call: .; j_call: TRBJ2-3; v_call: TRBV24-1; cdr3_aa: CATSLGHLTDTQYF; cdr3_nt: TGTGCCACCTCCTTGGGACACCTCACAGATACGCAGTATTTT
clone_size: many; d_call: .; j_call: TRBJ2-5; v_call: TRBV18; cdr3_aa: CASSPPDTSYQETQYF; cdr3_nt: TGTGCCAGCTCACCACCGGACACATCGTACCAAGAGACCCAGTACTTC
clone_size: many; d_call: .; j_call: TRBJ2-3; v_call: TRBV20-1; cdr3_aa: CSANGLNTDTQYF; cdr3_nt: TGCAGTGCGAACGGGCTGAACACAGATACGCAGTATTTT
clone_size: .; d_call: TRBD1; j_call: TRBJ2-5; v_call: TRBV7-9; cdr3_aa: CASSLELGTGKETQYF; cdr3_nt: TGTGCCAGCAGCTTAGAGCTCGGGACAGGAAAAGAGACCCAGTACTTC
clone_size: .; d_call: TRBD1; j_call: TRBJ1-4; v_call: TRBV29-1; cdr3_aa: CSLGTGLANEKLFF; cdr3_nt: TGCAGCTTAGGGACAGGGCTGGCTAATGAAAAACTGTTTTTT
clone_size: .; d_call: TRBD1; j_call: TRBJ2-7; v_call: TRBV18; cdr3_aa: CASSPPTGTGAYEQYF; cdr3_nt: TGTGCCAGCTCACCACCAACGGGGACAGGGGCCTACGAGCAGTACTTC
clone_size: .; d_call: .; j_call: TRBJ2-5; v_call: TRBV20-1; cdr3_aa: CSATGARETQYF; cdr3_nt: TGCAGTGCCACGGGGGCCAGGGAGACCCAGTACTTC
clone_size: .; d_call: TRBD1; j_call: TRBJ2-7; v_call: TRBV20-1; cdr3_aa: CSARAGTGGIYEQYF; cdr3_nt: TGCAGTGCTAGGGCCGGGACAGGGGGGATCTACGAGCAGTACTTC
clone_size: .; d_call: TRBD1; j_call: TRBJ2-7; v_call: TRBV29-1; cdr3_aa: CSVADRVSSYEQYF; cdr3_nt: TGCAGCGTTGCCGACAGGGTGAGCTCCTACGAGCAGTACTTC
clone_size: many; d_call: .; j_call: TRBJ2-7; v_call: TRBV10-1; cdr3_aa: CASSMGYEQYF; cdr3_nt: TGCGCCAGCAGTATGGGATACGAGCAGTACTTC
clone_size: few; d_call: .; j_call: TRBJ2-3; v_call: TRBV24-1; cdr3_aa: CATSDGADTQYF; cdr3_nt: TGTGCCACCAGTGATGGGGCAGATACGCAGTATTTT
clone_size: few; d_call: .; j_call: TRBJ1-2; v_call: TRBV10-2; cdr3_aa: CASGSPWGYTF; cdr3_nt: TGCGCCAGCGGATCTCCGTGGGGCTACACCTTC
clone_size: .; d_call: .; j_call: TRBJ1-2; v_call: TRBV3-1; cdr3_aa: CASSQDRTLNYGYTF; cdr3_nt: TGTGCCAGCAGCCAAGATAGGACCTTAAACTATGGCTACACCTTC
clone_size: many; d_call: TRBD1; j_call: TRBJ1-1; v_call: TRBV9; cdr3_aa: CASGQGSTLNTEAFF; cdr3_nt: TGTGCCAGCGGACAGGGGTCGACATTGAACACTGAAGCTTTCTTT
clone_size: many; d_call: TRBD2; j_call: TRBJ2-1; v_call: TRBV20-1; cdr3_aa: CSARDPGGSSYNEQFF; cdr3_nt: TGCAGTGCTAGAGATCCCGGGGGGAGCTCCTACAATGAGCAGTTCTTC
clone_size: .; d_call: .; j_call: TRBJ1-1; v_call: TRBV20-1; cdr3_aa: CTYKNTEAFF; cdr3_nt: TGCACATACAAGAACACTGAAGCTTTCTTT
clone_size: .; d_call: TRBD1; j_call: TRBJ2-7; v_call: TRBV20-1; cdr3_aa: CSAGTAYEQYF; cdr3_nt: TGCAGTGCCGGGACAGCCTACGAGCAGTACTTC
clone_size: .; d_call: TRBD2; j_call: TRBJ2-2; v_call: TRBV10-3; cdr3_aa: CASSSTGGPPGELFF; cdr3_nt: TGTGCCAGCAGTTCGACGGGAGGCCCCCCCGGGGAGCTGTTTTTT
clone_size: .; d_call: TRBD2; j_call: TRBJ2-5; v_call: TRBV29-1; cdr3_aa: CSVRTSGVETQYF; cdr3_nt: TGCAGCGTCCGGACTAGCGGGGTAGAGACCCAGTACTTC
clone_size: many; d_call: .; j_call: TRBJ1-6; v_call: TRBV6-1; cdr3_aa: CASSAPPTGRNSPLHF; cdr3_nt: TGTGCCAGCAGTGCACCCCCGACGGGCCGCAATTCACCCCTCCACTTT
clone_size: .; d_call: .; j_call: TRBJ2-7; v_call: TRBV20-1; cdr3_aa: CSARDLRGGGGFYEQYF; cdr3_nt: TGCAGTGCTAGAGACCTCAGGGGGGGAGGGGGCTTCTACGAGCAGTACTTC
clone_size: .; d_call: .; j_call: TRBJ1-5; v_call: TRBV29-1; cdr3_aa: CSAARGLDQPQHF; cdr3_nt: TGCAGCGCCGCAAGAGGGTTGGATCAGCCCCAGCATTTT
clone_size: .; d_call: TRBD2; j_call: TRBJ2-3; v_call: TRBV4-1; cdr3_aa: CASSQSLAGGDTQYF; cdr3_nt: TGCGCCAGCAGCCAAAGTCTAGCGGGGGGAGATACGCAGTATTTT
clone_size: few; d_call: .; j_call: TRBJ2-5; v_call: TRBV7-3; cdr3_aa: CASSSHKEETQYF; cdr3_nt: TGTGCCAGCAGCTCACACAAGGAAGAGACCCAGTACTTC
clone_size: many; d_call: .; j_call: TRBJ2-7; v_call: TRBV4-1; cdr3_aa: CASSPAPGGSYEQYF; cdr3_nt: TGCGCCAGCAGCCCTGCACCAGGCGGTTCCTACGAGCAGTACTTC
clone_size: .; d_call: .; j_call: TRBJ2-1; v_call: TRBV19; cdr3_aa: CASSMGTPNGNEQFF; cdr3_nt: TGTGCCAGTAGTATGGGAACCCCAAATGGCAATGAGCAGTTCTTC
clone_size: .; d_call: .; j_call: TRBJ1-5; v_call: TRBV20-1; cdr3_aa: CSASNTVAAQHF; cdr3_nt: TGCAGTGCTAGTAATACAGTAGCGGCCCAGCATTTT
clone_size: .; d_call: .; j_call: TRBJ2-7; v_call: TRBV5-1; cdr3_aa: CASSVGMREQYF; cdr3_nt: TGCGCCAGCAGTGTGGGGATGCGGGAGCAGTACTTC